This T cell receptor (beta chain) appears in the sequencing data of a study of T cell responses to AZD1222 COVID-19 vaccine. Study-level findings and limits: No day 14 peak samples; only post-peak repertoires were characterized. Only a handful of AZD1222 recipients, several in all, had baseline seropositivity.

In the case of this clone: Its antigen is not identified.

Measured with immunoSEQ multiplex PCR; TCRdb has only the in-frame clones, and not every one. The table records 95,000 to 130,000 clones, about 91% of them present only once. Trimming stripped 2 bases from V and 0 bases from J, with 8 bases between. Germline loops: CDR1 SGHVS, CDR2 FQNEAQ. The CDR3 totals 15 residues. The receptor's source is an adult in good health. Here the sequenced sample was peripheral blood, taken on day 0 of AZD1222 vaccination. The chain is built from TRBV7-8 and TRBJ1-3; D uncertain. Written as DNA, the CDR3 is TGTGCCAGCAGCTTAATGCCAGGCTCTGGAAACACCATATATTTT. It specifies CASSLMPGSGNTIYF.